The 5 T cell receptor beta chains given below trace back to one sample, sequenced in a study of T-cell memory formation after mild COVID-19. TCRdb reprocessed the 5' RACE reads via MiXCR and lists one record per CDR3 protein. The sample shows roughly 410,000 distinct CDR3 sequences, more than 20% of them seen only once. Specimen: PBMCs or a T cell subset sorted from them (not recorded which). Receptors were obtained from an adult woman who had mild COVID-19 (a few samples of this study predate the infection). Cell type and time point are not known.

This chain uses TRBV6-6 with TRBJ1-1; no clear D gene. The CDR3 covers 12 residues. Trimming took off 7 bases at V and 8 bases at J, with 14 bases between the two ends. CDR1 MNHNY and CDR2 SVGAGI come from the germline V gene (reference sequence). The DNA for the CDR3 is TGTGCCAGCACCAACGGTGGGAAGGAAGCTTTCTTT. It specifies CASTNGGKEAFF.

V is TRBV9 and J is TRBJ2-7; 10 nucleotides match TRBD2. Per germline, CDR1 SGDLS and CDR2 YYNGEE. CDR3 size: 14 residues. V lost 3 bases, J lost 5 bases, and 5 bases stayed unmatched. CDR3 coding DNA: TGTGCCAGCAGCGCGGGACTAGCGATCCACGAGCAGTACTTC. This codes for CASSAGLAIHEQYF.

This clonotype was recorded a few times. This CDR3 is CATSGWTATYEQYF. Written as DNA, the CDR3 is TGTGCCACCAGTGGATGGACAGCAACCTACGAGCAGTACTTC. J is TRBJ2-7 and V is TRBV24-1; D is perhaps TRBD1 (6 bases). Trimming cost V 5 bases and J 2 bases, with 12 bases left between them. The CDR3 spans 14 residues. Germline V gene data show CDR1 as KGHDR and CDR2 as SFDVKD.

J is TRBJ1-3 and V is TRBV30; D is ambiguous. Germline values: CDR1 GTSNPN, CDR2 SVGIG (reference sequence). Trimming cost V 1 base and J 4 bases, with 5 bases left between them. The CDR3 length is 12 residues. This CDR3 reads CAWSDWGNTIYF. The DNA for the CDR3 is TGTGCCTGGAGTGACTGGGGAAACACCATATATTTT.

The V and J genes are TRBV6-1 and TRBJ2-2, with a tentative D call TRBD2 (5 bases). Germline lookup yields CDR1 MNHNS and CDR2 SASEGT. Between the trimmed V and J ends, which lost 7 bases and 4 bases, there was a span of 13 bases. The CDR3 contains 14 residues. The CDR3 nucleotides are TGTGCCAGCACTCCCGGGGAAGCCACCGGGGAGCTGTTTTTT. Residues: CASTPGEATGELFF.